The T cell receptor (beta chain) under discussion was sequenced for a study of T cell responses to AZD1222 COVID-19 vaccine. Pooled together were second doses at about 4 or about 12 weeks. Germline V gene sequence: CDR1 LGHDT, CDR2 YNNKEL (reference sequence). V lost 0 bases and J lost 3, with 15 bases in between. The CDR3 loop spans 16 amino acids. The repertoire was sequenced with immunoSEQ multiplex PCR; TCRdb's copy has only in-frame clones and lacks some. This table holds some 100,000 clones, 92% found once. This sample comprised peripheral blood, obtained 28 days after the second AZD1222 dose. This TCR was sampled from an adult who received the AZD1222 COVID-19 vaccine. The chain recombines TRBV3-1 (or the pseudogene TRBV3-2) with TRBJ2-7; D is undetermined. The CDR3, as DNA: TGTGCCAGCAGCCAAGATCTGAACGGGCCAAACTACGAGCAGTACTTC. It encodes CASSQDLNGPNYEQYF.